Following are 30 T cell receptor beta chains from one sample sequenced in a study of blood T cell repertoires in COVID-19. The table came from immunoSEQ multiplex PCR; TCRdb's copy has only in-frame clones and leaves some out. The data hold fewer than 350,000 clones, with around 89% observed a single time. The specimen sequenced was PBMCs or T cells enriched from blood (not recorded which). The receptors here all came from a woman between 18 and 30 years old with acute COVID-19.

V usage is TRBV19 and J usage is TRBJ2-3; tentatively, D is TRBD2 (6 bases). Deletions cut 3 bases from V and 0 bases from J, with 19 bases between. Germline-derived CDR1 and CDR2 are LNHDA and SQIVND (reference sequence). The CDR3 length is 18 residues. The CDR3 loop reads CASSMDLRAGPSTDTQYF. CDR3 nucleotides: TGTGCCAGTAGTATGGATCTTCGTGCGGGACCTAGCACAGATACGCAGTATTTT.

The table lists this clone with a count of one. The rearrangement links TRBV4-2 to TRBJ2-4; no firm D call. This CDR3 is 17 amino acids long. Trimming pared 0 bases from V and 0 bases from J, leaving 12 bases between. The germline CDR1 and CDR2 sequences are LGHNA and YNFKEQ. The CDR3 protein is CASSQDMSGAAKNIQYF. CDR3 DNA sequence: TGTGCCAGCAGCCAAGACATGTCCGGAGCAGCCAAAAACATTCAGTACTTC.

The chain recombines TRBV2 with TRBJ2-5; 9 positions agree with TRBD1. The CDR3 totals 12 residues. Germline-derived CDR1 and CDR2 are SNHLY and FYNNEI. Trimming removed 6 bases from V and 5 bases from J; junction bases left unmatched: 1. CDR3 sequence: CASRDRGETQYF. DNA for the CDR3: TGTGCCAGCAGGGACAGGGGCGAGACCCAGTACTTC.

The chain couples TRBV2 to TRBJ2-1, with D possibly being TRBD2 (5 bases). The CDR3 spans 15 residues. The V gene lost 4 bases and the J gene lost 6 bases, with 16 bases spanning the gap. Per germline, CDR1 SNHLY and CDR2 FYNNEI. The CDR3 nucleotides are TGTGCCAGCAGTGGCGGGCCTTTTCGGGTCAATGAGCAGTTCTTC. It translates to CASSGGPFRVNEQFF. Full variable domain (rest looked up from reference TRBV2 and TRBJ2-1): EPEVTQTPSHQVTQMGQEVILRCVPISNHLYFYWYRQILGQKVEFLVSFYNNEISEKSEIFDDQFSVERPDGSNFTLKIRSTKLEDSAMYFCASSGGPFRVNEQFFGPGTRLTVL.

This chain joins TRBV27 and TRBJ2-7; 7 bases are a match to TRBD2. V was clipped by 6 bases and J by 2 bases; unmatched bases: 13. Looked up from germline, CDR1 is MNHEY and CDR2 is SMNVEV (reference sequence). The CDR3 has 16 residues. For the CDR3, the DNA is TGTGCCAGCAGATGGGTGGGGGTCGGGAGGACCTACGAGCAGTACTTC. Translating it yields CASRWVGVGRTYEQYF.

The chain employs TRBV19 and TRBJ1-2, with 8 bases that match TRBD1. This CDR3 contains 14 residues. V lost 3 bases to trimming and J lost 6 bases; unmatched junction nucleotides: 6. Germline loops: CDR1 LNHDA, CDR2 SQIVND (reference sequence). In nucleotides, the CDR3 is TGTGCCAGTAGTATTGACAGGGGAAGTGATGGCTACACCTTC. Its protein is CASSIDRGSDGYTF.

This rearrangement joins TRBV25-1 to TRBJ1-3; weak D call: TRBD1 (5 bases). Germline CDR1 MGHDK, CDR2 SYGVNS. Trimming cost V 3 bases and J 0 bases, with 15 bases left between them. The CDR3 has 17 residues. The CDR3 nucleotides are TGTGCCAGCAGTGATCAGACAGCAAGAGCCTCTGGAAACACCATATATTTT. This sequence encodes CASSDQTARASGNTIYF.

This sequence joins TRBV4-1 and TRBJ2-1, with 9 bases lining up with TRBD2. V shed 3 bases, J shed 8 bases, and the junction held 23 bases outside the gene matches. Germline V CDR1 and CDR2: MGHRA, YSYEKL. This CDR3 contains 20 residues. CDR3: CASSHLIGRSLREGRYEQFF. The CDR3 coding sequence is TGCGCCAGCAGCCATTTAATTGGGCGTTCTTTGCGGGAGGGCCGTTATGAGCAGTTCTTC.

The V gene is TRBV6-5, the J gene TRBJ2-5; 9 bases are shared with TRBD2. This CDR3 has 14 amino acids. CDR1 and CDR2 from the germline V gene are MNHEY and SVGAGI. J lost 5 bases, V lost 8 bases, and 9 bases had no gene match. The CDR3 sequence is CASVVVAGVETQYF. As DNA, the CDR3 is TGTGCCAGCGTGGTGGTAGCGGGAGTGGAGACCCAGTACTTC.

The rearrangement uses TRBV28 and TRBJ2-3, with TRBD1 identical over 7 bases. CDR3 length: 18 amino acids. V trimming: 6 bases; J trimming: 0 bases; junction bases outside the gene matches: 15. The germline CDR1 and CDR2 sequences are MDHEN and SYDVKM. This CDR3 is CASSLGQMTLLSTDTQYF. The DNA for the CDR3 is TGTGCCAGCAGCTTGGGACAGATGACTCTCCTTAGCACAGATACGCAGTATTTT.

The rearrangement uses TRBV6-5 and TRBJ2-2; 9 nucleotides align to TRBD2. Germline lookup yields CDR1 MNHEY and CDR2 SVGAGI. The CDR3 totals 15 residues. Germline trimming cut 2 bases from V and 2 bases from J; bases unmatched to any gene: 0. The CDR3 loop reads CASSYGTSNTGELFF. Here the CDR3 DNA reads TGTGCCAGCAGTTACGGGACTAGCAACACCGGGGAGCTGTTTTTT.

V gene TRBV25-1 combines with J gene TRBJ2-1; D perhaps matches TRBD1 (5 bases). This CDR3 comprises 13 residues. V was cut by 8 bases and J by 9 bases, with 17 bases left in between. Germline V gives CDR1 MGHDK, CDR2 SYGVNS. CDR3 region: CASCFSGSREQFF. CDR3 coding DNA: TGTGCCAGCTGTTTCTCAGGGTCCCGTGAGCAGTTCTTC.

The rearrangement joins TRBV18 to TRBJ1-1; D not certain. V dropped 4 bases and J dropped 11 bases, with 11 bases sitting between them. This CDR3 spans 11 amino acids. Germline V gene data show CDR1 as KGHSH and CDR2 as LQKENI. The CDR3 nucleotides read TGTGCCAGCTCACGCGGGGAGGAGGCTTTCTTT. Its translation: CASSRGEEAFF.

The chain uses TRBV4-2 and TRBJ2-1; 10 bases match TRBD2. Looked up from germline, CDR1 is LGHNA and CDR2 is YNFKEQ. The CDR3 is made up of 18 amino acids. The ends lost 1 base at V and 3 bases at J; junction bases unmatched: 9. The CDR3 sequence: CASSQVGAGGPLYNEQFF. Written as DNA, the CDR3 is TGTGCCAGCAGCCAAGTAGGAGCGGGAGGGCCTCTCTACAATGAGCAGTTCTTC.

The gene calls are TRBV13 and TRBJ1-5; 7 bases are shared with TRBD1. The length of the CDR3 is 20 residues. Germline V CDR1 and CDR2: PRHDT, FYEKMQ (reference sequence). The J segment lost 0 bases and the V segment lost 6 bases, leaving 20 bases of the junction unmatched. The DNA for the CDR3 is TGTGCCAGCAGAGACACAAAACCGGGACAGAAGACTTATAGCAATCAGCCCCAGCATTTT. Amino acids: CASRDTKPGQKTYSNQPQHF.

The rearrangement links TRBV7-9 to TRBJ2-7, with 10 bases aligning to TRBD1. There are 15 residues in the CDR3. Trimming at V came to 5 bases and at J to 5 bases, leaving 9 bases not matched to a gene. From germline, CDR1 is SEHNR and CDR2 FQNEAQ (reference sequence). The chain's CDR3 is CASSPTGTGENEQYF. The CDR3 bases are TGTGCCAGCAGCCCTACCGGGACAGGGGAAAACGAGCAGTACTTC. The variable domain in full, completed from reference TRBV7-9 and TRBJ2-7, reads DTGVSQNPRHKITKRGQNVTFRCDPISEHNRLYWYRQTLGQGPEFLTYFQNEAQLEKSRLLSDRFSAERPKGSFSTLEIQRTEQGDSAMYLCASSPTGTGENEQYFGPGTRLTVT.

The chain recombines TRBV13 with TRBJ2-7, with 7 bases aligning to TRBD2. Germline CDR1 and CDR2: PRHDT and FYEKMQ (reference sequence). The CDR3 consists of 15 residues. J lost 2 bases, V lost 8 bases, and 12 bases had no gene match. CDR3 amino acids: CASRHWSSGTYEQYF. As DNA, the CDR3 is TGTGCCAGCCGGCATTGGTCTAGCGGTACCTACGAGCAGTACTTC. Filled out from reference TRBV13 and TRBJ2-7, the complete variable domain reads AAGVIQSPRHLIKEKRETATLKCYPIPRHDTVYWYQQGPGQDPQFLISFYEKMQSDKGSIPDRFSAQQFSDYHSELNMSSLELGDSALYFCASRHWSSGTYEQYFGPGTRLTVT.

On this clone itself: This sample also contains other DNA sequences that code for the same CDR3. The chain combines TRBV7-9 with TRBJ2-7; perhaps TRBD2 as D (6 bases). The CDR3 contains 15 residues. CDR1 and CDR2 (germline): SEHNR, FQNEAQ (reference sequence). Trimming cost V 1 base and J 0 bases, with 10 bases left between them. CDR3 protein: CASSLEGGVSYEQYF. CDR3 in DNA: TGTGCCAGCAGCTTAGAGGGCGGGGTCTCCTACGAGCAGTACTTC.

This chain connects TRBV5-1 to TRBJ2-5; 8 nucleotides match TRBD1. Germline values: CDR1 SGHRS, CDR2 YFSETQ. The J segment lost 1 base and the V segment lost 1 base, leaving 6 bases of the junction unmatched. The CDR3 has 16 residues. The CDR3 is CASSLLVGQVQETQYF. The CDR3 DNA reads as TGCGCCAGCAGCTTGTTAGTGGGACAGGTCCAAGAGACCCAGTACTTC.

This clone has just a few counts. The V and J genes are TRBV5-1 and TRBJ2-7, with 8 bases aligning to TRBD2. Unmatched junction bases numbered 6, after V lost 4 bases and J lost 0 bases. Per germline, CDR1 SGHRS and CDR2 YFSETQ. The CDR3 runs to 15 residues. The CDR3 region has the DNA TGCGCCAGCAGCCCCTATAGCGGGGTCTCCTACGAGCAGTACTTC. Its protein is CASSPYSGVSYEQYF.

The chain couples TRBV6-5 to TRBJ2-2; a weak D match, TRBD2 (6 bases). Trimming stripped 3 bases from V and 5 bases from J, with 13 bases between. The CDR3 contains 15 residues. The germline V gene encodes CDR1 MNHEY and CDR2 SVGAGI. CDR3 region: CASSYDGGTTGELFF. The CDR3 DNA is TGTGCCAGCAGTTATGACGGAGGGACTACCGGGGAGCTGTTTTTT.

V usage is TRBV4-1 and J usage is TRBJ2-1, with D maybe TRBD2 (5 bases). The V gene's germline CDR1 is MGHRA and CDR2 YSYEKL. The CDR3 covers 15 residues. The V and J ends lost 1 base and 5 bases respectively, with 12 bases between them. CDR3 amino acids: CASSQAPGSDNEQFF. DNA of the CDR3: TGCGCCAGCAGCCAAGCCCCGGGATCCGACAATGAGCAGTTCTTC.

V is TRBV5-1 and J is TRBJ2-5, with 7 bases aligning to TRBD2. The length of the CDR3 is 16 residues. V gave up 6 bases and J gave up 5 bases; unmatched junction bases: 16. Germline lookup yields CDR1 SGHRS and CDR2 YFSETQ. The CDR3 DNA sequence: TGCGCCAGCACCCCCAGGTGGGGGGGGAATGGGGAGACCCAGTACTTC. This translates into CASTPRWGGNGETQYF.

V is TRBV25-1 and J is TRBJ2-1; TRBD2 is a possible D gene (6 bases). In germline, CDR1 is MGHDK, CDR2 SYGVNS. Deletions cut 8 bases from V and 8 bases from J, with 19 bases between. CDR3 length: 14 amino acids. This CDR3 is CASAALGTLDEQFF. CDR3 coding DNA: TGTGCCAGCGCCGCCCTCGGGACTTTGGATGAGCAGTTCTTC.

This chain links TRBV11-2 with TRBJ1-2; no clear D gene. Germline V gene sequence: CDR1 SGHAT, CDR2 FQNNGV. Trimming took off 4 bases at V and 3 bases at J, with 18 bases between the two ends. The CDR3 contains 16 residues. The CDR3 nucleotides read TGTGCCAGCAGCTCGCTGAATCCCGCTCCGGACTATGGCTACACCTTC. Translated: CASSSLNPAPDYGYTF. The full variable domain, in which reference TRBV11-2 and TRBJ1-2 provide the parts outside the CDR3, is EAGVAQSPRYKIIEKRQSVAFWCNPISGHATLYWYQQILGQGPKLLIQFQNNGVVDDSQLPKDRFSAERLKGVDSTLKIQPAKLEDSAVYLCASSSLNPAPDYGYTFGSGTRLTVV.

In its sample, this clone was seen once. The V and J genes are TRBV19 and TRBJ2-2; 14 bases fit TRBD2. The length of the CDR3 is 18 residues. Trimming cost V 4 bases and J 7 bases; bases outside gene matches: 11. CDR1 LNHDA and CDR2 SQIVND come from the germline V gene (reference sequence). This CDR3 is CASSKGTSGSVAVGELFF. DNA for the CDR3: TGTGCCAGTAGTAAAGGGACTAGCGGGAGTGTTGCGGTCGGGGAGCTGTTTTTT.

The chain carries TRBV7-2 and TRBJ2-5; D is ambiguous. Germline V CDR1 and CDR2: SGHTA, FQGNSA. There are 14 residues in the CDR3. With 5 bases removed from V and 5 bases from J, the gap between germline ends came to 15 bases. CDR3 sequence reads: CASSLRRFGETQYF. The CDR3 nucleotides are TGTGCCAGCAGCCTAAGGCGGTTTGGGGAGACCCAGTACTTC.

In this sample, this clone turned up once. The CDR3 loop is CARTTGVGNQPQHF. As DNA, the CDR3 is TGTGCCAGAACCACCGGGGTAGGAAATCAGCCCCAGCATTTT. The V gene is TRBV5-3, the J gene TRBJ1-5; D is undetermined. TRBV5-3 falls under the ORF class, with uncertain function. V lost 6 bases to trimming and J lost 4 bases, with 14 bases between them. The CDR3 loop spans 14 amino acids.

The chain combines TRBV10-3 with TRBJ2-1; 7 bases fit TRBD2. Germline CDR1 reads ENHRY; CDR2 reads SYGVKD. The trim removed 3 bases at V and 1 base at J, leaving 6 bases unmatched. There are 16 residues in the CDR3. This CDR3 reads CAISDLAEGSYNEQFF. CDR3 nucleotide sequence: TGTGCCATCAGTGACCTAGCGGAGGGATCCTACAATGAGCAGTTCTTC.

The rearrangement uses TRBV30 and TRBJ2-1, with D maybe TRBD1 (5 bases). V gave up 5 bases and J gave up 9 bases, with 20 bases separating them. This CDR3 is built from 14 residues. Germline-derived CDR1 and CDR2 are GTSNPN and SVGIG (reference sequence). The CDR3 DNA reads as TGTGCCTGGGAAAGGGGAATCTGGCGCGGTGAGCAGTTCTTC. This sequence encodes CAWERGIWRGEQFF.